The 32 T cell receptor beta chains below were found in one sample sequenced in a study of CD8 T cells in Susac syndrome. Reverse transcription used roughly 0.45 to 1 ug RNA and random hexamers. From the immunoSEQ multiplex PCR reads, TCRdb called clonotypes with MiXCR, one entry per CDR3 protein. The repertoire holds just over 300,000 distinct CDR3 sequences, with just over 90% as singletons. Input material: CD4+ T cells from PBMCs. Receptors originate from a human donor with multiple sclerosis.

The CDR3 sequence is CASSYAPRGTDTEAFF. The CDR3 DNA sequence: TGTGCCAGCAGTTACGCCCCCCGGGGTACTGACACTGAAGCTTTCTTT. V usage is TRBV6-5 and J usage is TRBJ1-1, with unresolved D. Trimming cost V 2 bases and J 3 bases, with 16 bases left between them. The germline CDR1 and CDR2 sequences are MNHEY and SVGAGI. The CDR3 has 16 residues.

This clonotype was detected once. V gene TRBV18 combines with J gene TRBJ1-2; D call uncertain. The V gene lost 2 bases and the J gene lost 7 bases, with 14 bases spanning the gap. CDR1 is KGHSH and CDR2 is LQKENI in the germline V gene. The CDR3 loop spans 14 amino acids. Here the CDR3 reads CASSPGQQMGGYTF. The CDR3 nucleotides read TGTGCCAGCTCACCAGGTCAACAAATGGGTGGCTACACCTTC.

The gene calls are TRBV11-3 and TRBJ2-2, with 7 nucleotides matching TRBD2. The CDR3 sequence is 17 residues long. Germline CDR1 and CDR2: SGHNT and YENEEA. The V gene end was trimmed by 5 bases and the J gene end by 6 bases; junction bases not matched to a gene: 15. In nucleotides, the CDR3 is TGTGCCAGCAGCCCGTGGAGGCGAGCGGGGAGTGCCGGGGAGCTGTTTTTT. It translates to CASSPWRRAGSAGELFF.

The chain carries TRBV2 and TRBJ2-7, with D hard to call. Between the trimmed V and J ends, which lost 7 bases and 1 base, there was a span of 26 bases. CDR3 length: 18 amino acids. CDR1 is SNHLY and CDR2 is FYNNEI in the germline V gene. The CDR3 DNA reads as TGTGCCAGCACCCCCCGCAAGAAATTGGGAAAACTATCCTACGAGCAGTACTTC. Amino acids: CASTPRKKLGKLSYEQYF.

This clonotype occurred a few times. The CDR3 here is CASSHGGTGELFF. For the CDR3, the DNA is TGTGCCAGCAGTCACGGGGGCACCGGGGAGCTGTTTTTT. V gene TRBV12-3 or TRBV12-4 combines with J gene TRBJ2-2; tentatively, D is TRBD2 (6 bases). The CDR3 totals 13 residues. Trimming removed 5 bases at V and 4 bases at J, with 8 bases between.

The chain joins TRBV5-1 to TRBJ2-1; D is unresolved. This CDR3 has 14 amino acids. Germline V CDR1 and CDR2: SGHRS, YFSETQ. The V and J ends lost 4 bases and 0 bases respectively, with 8 bases between them. CDR3 bases: TGCGCCAGCAGCACTTACTCCTCCTACAATGAGCAGTTCTTC. Translating gives CASSTYSSYNEQFF.

This chain uses TRBV6-6 with TRBJ2-7, with D possibly matching TRBD1 (5 bases). Trimming took off 2 bases at V and 3 bases at J, with 14 bases between the two ends. Germline V gives CDR1 MNHNY, CDR2 SVGAGI (reference sequence). The CDR3 contains 15 residues. The CDR3 loop reads CASSYTGSPGYEQYF. As DNA, the CDR3 is TGTGCCAGCAGTTACACAGGTTCACCGGGCTACGAGCAGTACTTC.

This clonotype was picked up a small number of times. V gene TRBV7-9 combines with J gene TRBJ2-6; D possibly corresponds to TRBD1 (6 bases). Germline loops: CDR1 SEHNR, CDR2 FQNEAQ (reference sequence). V gave up 4 bases and J gave up 2 bases, with 9 bases separating them. The CDR3 runs 15 residues. CDR3 protein: CASSSRTAGANVLTF. CDR3 nucleotides: TGTGCCAGCAGCTCTCGGACAGCTGGGGCCAACGTCCTGACTTTC. The whole variable domain, filled in from reference TRBV7-9 and TRBJ2-6, reads DTGVSQNPRHKITKRGQNVTFRCDPISEHNRLYWYRQTLGQGPEFLTYFQNEAQLEKSRLLSDRFSAERPKGSFSTLEIQRTEQGDSAMYLCASSSRTAGANVLTFGAGSRLTVL.

The V call is TRBV7-9, the J call TRBJ2-7, with 10 bases aligning to TRBD2. V shed 0 bases, J shed 2 bases, and the junction held 1 base outside the gene matches. The germline CDR1 and CDR2 sequences are SEHNR and FQNEAQ (reference sequence). This CDR3 has 15 residues. DNA for the CDR3: TGTGCCAGCAGCTTAGCCCTAGCGGGAGCCTACGAGCAGTACTTC. It is translated as CASSLALAGAYEQYF.

This chain connects TRBV19 to TRBJ2-7, with 8 bases aligning to TRBD1. Trimming removed 10 bases from V and 3 bases from J; junction bases left unmatched: 8. This CDR3 is 13 amino acids long. The germline V gene encodes CDR1 LNHDA and CDR2 SQIVND (reference sequence). This chain's CDR3 is CATSGQVSYEQYF. CDR3 DNA: TGTGCCACTTCGGGACAGGTGAGCTACGAGCAGTACTTC. Variable domain in full (rest from reference TRBV19 and TRBJ2-7): DGGITQSPKYLFRKEGQNVTLSCEQNLNHDAMYWYRQDPGQGLRLIYYSQIVNDFQKGDIAEGYSVSREKKESFPLTVTSAQKNPTAFYLCATSGQVSYEQYFGPGTRLTVT.

This chain connects TRBV25-1 to TRBJ1-5; D uncertain. V was clipped by 1 base and J by 2 bases, with 6 bases between them. The CDR3 sequence is 14 residues long. Germline lookup yields CDR1 MGHDK and CDR2 SYGVNS. The CDR3 region is CASSESRGNQPQHF. CDR3 DNA sequence: TGTGCCAGCAGTGAATCGAGGGGCAATCAGCCCCAGCATTTT.

This sequence joins TRBV4-1 and TRBJ1-3; D is unresolved. The CDR3 totals 13 residues. V was shortened by 0 bases and J by 4 bases, with 4 bases between the two germline ends. CDR1 is MGHRA, CDR2 YSYEKL, per germline. The CDR3 loop is CASSQEQGNTIYF. The CDR3 nucleotides are TGCGCCAGCAGCCAAGAGCAGGGAAACACCATATATTTT.

The chain carries TRBV13 and TRBJ2-7, with TRBD1 identical over 10 bases. This CDR3 has 16 residues. Germline V gene sequence: CDR1 PRHDT, CDR2 FYEKMQ (reference sequence). V trimming: 5 bases; J trimming: 2 bases; junction bases outside the gene matches: 9. CDR3 in amino acids: CASSISWDRGTYEQYF. The CDR3 DNA is TGTGCCAGCAGCATAAGTTGGGACAGGGGTACCTACGAGCAGTACTTC.

The rearrangement links TRBV6-2 or TRBV6-3 to TRBJ2-1; D might be TRBD2 (6 bases). The germline V and J ends were trimmed by 1 base and 5 bases, with 18 bases remaining between them. This CDR3 spans 17 amino acids. Germline assignment: CDR1 MNHEY and CDR2 SVGEGT. CDR3 DNA: TGTGCCAGCAGTTACTGGAAATTGGGGGGATCCGACAATGAGCAGTTCTTC. Translating gives CASSYWKLGGSDNEQFF.

This chain joins TRBV20-1 and TRBJ2-3, with 9 positions matching TRBD2. V was pared by 4 bases and J by 0 bases, with 2 bases of the junction left unmatched. Germline assignment: CDR1 DFQATT and CDR2 SNEGSKA (reference sequence). This CDR3 contains 14 residues. The CDR3 here is CSATTSGSTDTQYF. The CDR3, as DNA: TGCAGTGCTACGACTAGCGGTAGCACAGATACGCAGTATTTT.

This chain links TRBV29-1 with TRBJ2-7, with 7 bases lining up with TRBD1. Trimming took 4 bases from V and 0 from J; bases not matched to a gene: 3. CDR3 length: 13 residues. From germline, CDR1 is SQVTM and CDR2 ANQGSEA. DNA for the CDR3: TGCAGCGTTGGCAGACAGGGCTCCTACGAGCAGTACTTC. Translation: CSVGRQGSYEQYF.

This clonotype was observed a handful of times. V usage is TRBV7-9 and J usage is TRBJ1-2, with TRBD1 matching 8 bases. The CDR3 consists of 15 residues. CDR1 SEHNR and CDR2 FQNEAQ come from the germline V gene (reference sequence). V was clipped by 5 bases and J by 0 bases; unmatched bases: 5. CDR3 region: CASSRGTGANYGYTF. CDR3 nucleotides: TGTGCCAGCAGCCGCGGGACAGGAGCTAACTATGGCTACACCTTC. Full variable domain (remainder filled in from reference TRBV7-9 and TRBJ1-2): DTGVSQNPRHKITKRGQNVTFRCDPISEHNRLYWYRQTLGQGPEFLTYFQNEAQLEKSRLLSDRFSAERPKGSFSTLEIQRTEQGDSAMYLCASSRGTGANYGYTFGSGTRLTVV.

J is TRBJ2-1 and V is TRBV3-1; D not certain. Germline assignment: CDR1 LGHDT and CDR2 YNNKEL (reference sequence). This CDR3 contains 13 residues. The V and J ends lost 4 bases and 8 bases respectively, with 12 bases between them. The CDR3 is CASSRAQGDEQFF. In DNA form, the CDR3 reads TGTGCCAGCAGCCGGGCCCAAGGAGATGAGCAGTTCTTC.

This chain links TRBV7-9 with TRBJ1-2; no definite D call. This CDR3 has 14 residues. Trimming pared 5 bases from V and 2 bases from J, leaving 12 bases between. The germline CDR1 and CDR2 sequences are SEHNR and FQNEAQ (reference sequence). CDR3 nucleotide sequence: TGTGCCAGCAGCCCGCCGGGAATCAACTATGGCTACACCTTC. Protein: CASSPPGINYGYTF.

The chain links TRBV30 to TRBJ1-2; D call uncertain. From germline, CDR1 is GTSNPN and CDR2 SVGIG (reference sequence). This CDR3 is 13 amino acids long. V was shortened by 2 bases and J by 1 base, with 8 bases between the two germline ends. CDR3 DNA sequence: TGTGCCTGGAGTAGAGACATTAACTATGGCTACACCTTC. It yields the protein CAWSRDINYGYTF.

V usage is TRBV18 and J usage is TRBJ2-7, with 9 bases aligning to TRBD2. The CDR3 is 17 residues long. V was pared by 3 bases and J by 0 bases, with 9 bases of the junction left unmatched. Per germline, CDR1 KGHSH and CDR2 LQKENI. CDR3 nucleotides: TGTGCCAGCTCACCCCGGCTAGCGGGGCCATACTCCTACGAGCAGTACTTC. Its protein is CASSPRLAGPYSYEQYF.

The chain combines TRBV6-1 with TRBJ2-1; 10 bases line up with TRBD2. Per the germline V gene, CDR1 is MNHNS and CDR2 is SASEGT. The V segment lost 8 bases and the J segment 4 bases; nucleotides outside the gene matches: 5. The CDR3 sequence is 14 residues long. CDR3 nucleotide sequence: TGTGCCAGCTGGCTAGCGGGGGAGTACAATGAGCAGTTCTTC. Translation gives CASWLAGEYNEQFF.

The chain recombines TRBV7-2 with TRBJ2-7; 9 bases map to TRBD1. This CDR3 contains 15 residues. The trim removed 5 bases at V and 6 bases at J, leaving 11 bases unmatched. From germline, CDR1 is SGHTA and CDR2 FQGNSA. In DNA form, the CDR3 reads TGTGCCAGCAGCCCATCACCGGGACAGGGCTCCGAGCAGTACTTC. This sequence encodes CASSPSPGQGSEQYF.

The rearrangement links TRBV7-2 to TRBJ1-2; a weak D match, TRBD1 (5 bases). The V and J ends lost 1 base and 4 bases respectively, with 13 bases between them. CDR1 is SGHTA, CDR2 FQGNSA, per germline. CDR3 length: 15 amino acids. The CDR3 DNA follows: TGTGCCAGCAGCTTAGGCACAGGCTTCACCTATGGCTACACCTTC. Translating it yields CASSLGTGFTYGYTF.

The chain carries TRBV2 and TRBJ2-1; D is uncertain. Trimming removed 7 bases from V and 6 bases from J, with 19 bases in between. The CDR3 spans 15 residues. Germline loops: CDR1 SNHLY, CDR2 FYNNEI. The CDR3 loop reads CASTLGSWSINEQFF. DNA for the CDR3: TGTGCCAGCACCTTGGGGTCCTGGTCGATCAATGAGCAGTTCTTC.

Only one count was recorded for this clonotype. V usage is TRBV7-9 and J usage is TRBJ2-2; 9 nucleotides agree with TRBD1. From germline, CDR1 is SEHNR and CDR2 FQNEAQ (reference sequence). V lost 5 bases, J lost 5 bases, and 3 bases stayed unmatched. The CDR3 sequence is 14 residues long. The CDR3 is CASSNGQGTGELFF. In nucleotides, the CDR3 is TGTGCCAGCAGCAACGGACAGGGGACCGGGGAGCTGTTTTTT.

The V call is TRBV7-9, the J call TRBJ2-2; D is unresolved. The CDR3 runs to 14 residues. Germline V gives CDR1 SEHNR, CDR2 FQNEAQ (reference sequence). Trimming shortened V by 4 bases and J by 5 bases, and 11 bases separated the two germline ends. The CDR3 sequence is CASSSPLLTGELFF. CDR3 in DNA: TGTGCCAGCAGCTCCCCATTATTGACCGGGGAGCTGTTTTTT. The whole variable domain, filled in from reference TRBV7-9 and TRBJ2-2, reads DTGVSQNPRHKITKRGQNVTFRCDPISEHNRLYWYRQTLGQGPEFLTYFQNEAQLEKSRLLSDRFSAERPKGSFSTLEIQRTEQGDSAMYLCASSSPLLTGELFFGEGSRLTVL.

This clonotype came up once. The DNA of the CDR3 is TGTGCCTGGAGTCCCCTCTCTGGCTACACCTTC. Translation gives CAWSPLSGYTF. The chain carries TRBV30 and TRBJ1-2; D gene unclear. CDR1 GTSNPN and CDR2 SVGIG come from the germline V gene (reference sequence). V dropped 2 bases and J dropped 7 bases, with 8 bases sitting between them. The CDR3 is 11 residues long.

This rearrangement joins TRBV15 to TRBJ1-5; D not certain. CDR1 is LNHNV and CDR2 is YYDKDF in the germline V gene (reference sequence). V shed 6 bases and J shed 0 bases, with 18 bases lying between them. CDR3 length: 17 amino acids. CDR3 in amino acids: CATSARTGGYSNQPQHF. In nucleotides, the CDR3 is TGTGCCACCAGTGCAAGAACGGGCGGATATAGCAATCAGCCCCAGCATTTT.

The genes are TRBV6-5 and TRBJ1-1; D is unresolved. V was clipped by 6 bases and J by 1 base, with 9 bases between them. CDR3 length: 13 residues. Germline lookup yields CDR1 MNHEY and CDR2 SVGAGI. This chain's CDR3 is CASSRASNTEAFF. The CDR3 DNA is TGTGCCAGCAGCAGAGCATCGAACACTGAAGCTTTCTTT.

V and J are TRBV30 and TRBJ1-1; D ambiguous. The CDR3 extends over 14 amino acids. From germline, CDR1 is GTSNPN and CDR2 SVGIG (reference sequence). V was shortened by 0 bases and J by 0 bases, with 8 bases between the two germline ends. Here the CDR3 DNA reads TGTGCCTGGAGTGTGGGCACCATGAACACTGAAGCTTTCTTT. Encoded protein: CAWSVGTMNTEAFF.

The genes are TRBV29-1 and TRBJ1-1, with D unclear. The CDR3 contains 12 residues. Per the germline V gene, CDR1 is SQVTM and CDR2 is ANQGSEA. Trimming removed 2 bases at V and 9 bases at J, with 13 bases between. The CDR3 bases are TGCAGCGTTGAAATGGCGGTAGGGAAAGCTTTCTTT. Translation gives CSVEMAVGKAFF.